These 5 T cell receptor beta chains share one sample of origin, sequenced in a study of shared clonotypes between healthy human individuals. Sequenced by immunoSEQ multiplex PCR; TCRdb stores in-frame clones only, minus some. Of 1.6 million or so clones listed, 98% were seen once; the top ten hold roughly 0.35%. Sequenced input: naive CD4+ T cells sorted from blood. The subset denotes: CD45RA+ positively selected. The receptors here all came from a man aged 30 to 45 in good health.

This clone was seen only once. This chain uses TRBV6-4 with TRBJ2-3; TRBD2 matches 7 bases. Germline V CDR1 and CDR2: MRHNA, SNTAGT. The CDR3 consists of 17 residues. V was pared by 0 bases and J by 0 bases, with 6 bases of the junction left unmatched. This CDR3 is CASSDSALAASTDTQYF. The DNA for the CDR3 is TGTGCCAGCAGTGACTCCGCTCTAGCGGCTAGCACAGATACGCAGTATTTT.

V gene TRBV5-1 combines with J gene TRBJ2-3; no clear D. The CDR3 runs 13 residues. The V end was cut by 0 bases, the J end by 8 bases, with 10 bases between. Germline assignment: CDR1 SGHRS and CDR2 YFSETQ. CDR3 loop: CASSLATRGTQYF. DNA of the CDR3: TGCGCCAGCAGCTTGGCCACCCGAGGTACGCAGTATTTT.

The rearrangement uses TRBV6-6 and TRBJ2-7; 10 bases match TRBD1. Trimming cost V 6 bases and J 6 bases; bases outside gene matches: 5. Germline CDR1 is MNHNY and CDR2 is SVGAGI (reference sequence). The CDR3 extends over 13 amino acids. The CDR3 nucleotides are TGTGCCAGCAGGGGACAGGGGAAAGGCGAGCAGTACTTC. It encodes CASRGQGKGEQYF.

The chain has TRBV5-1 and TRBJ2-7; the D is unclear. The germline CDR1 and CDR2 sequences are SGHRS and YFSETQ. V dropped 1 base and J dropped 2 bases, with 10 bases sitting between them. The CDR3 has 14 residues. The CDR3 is CASSLKTVPYEQYF. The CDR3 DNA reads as TGCGCCAGCAGCTTGAAAACTGTCCCCTACGAGCAGTACTTC.

The DNA of the CDR3 is TGCGCCAGCAGCACGGGACTAGCGGGGAGGAGCTCCTACGAGCAGTACTTC. Protein sequence: CASSTGLAGRSSYEQYF. V usage is TRBV5-1 and J usage is TRBJ2-7; TRBD2 agrees at 13 bases. Germline CDR1 SGHRS, CDR2 YFSETQ. This CDR3 region has 17 residues. V lost 4 bases and J lost 0; bases outside the gene matches: 7.